This paragraph covers one T cell receptor beta chain sequence. The sample originates from a study of blood T cell repertoires in COVID-19. Study summary: Italy, Spain and the United States were the sources of the convalescent and acute COVID-19 samples. T cells, B-cell-depleted T cells, or PBMCs provided the cDNA or gDNA that served as material.

Study processing details: Amplification of reference gene primers was used by the study to estimate nucleated cell counts. Assay: immunoSEQ multiplex PCR; the TCRdb copy retains only in-frame clones and omits some. Clone size and V and J calls were adopted from that table, with D and trimming inferred from the DNA. The sample has over 90,000 clones; around 90% are singletons. Trimming pared 5 bases from V and 3 bases from J, leaving 19 bases between. This CDR3 region has 16 residues. CDR1 MNHEY and CDR2 SMNVEV come from the germline V gene (reference sequence). The receptor was derived from a woman between 70 and 85 years old with acute or convalescent COVID-19. The sample consisted of peripheral blood. The chain joins TRBV27 to TRBJ1-1, with D possibly matching TRBD1 (6 bases). The CDR3 spells CASSTYRDRGDTEAFF. In DNA form, the CDR3 reads TGTGCCAGCAGTACGTACAGGGATCGGGGGGACACTGAAGCTTTCTTT.